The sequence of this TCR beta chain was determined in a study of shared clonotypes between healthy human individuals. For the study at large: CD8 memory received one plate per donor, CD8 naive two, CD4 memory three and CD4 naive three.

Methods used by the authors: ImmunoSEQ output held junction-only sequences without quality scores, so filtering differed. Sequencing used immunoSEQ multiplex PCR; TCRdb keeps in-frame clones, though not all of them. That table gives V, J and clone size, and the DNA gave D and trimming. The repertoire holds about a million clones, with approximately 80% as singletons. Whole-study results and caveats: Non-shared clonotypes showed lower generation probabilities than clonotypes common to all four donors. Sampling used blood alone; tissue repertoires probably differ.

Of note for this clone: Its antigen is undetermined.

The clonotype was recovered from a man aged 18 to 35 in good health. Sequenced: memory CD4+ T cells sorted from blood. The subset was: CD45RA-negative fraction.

The CDR3 protein is CASSKDEIPYGYTF. DNA of the CDR3: TGTGCCAGCAGCAAAGACGAGATACCCTATGGCTACACCTTC. V is TRBV21-1 and J is TRBJ1-2. TRBV21-1 is annotated as a pseudogene. This CDR3 has 14 residues.